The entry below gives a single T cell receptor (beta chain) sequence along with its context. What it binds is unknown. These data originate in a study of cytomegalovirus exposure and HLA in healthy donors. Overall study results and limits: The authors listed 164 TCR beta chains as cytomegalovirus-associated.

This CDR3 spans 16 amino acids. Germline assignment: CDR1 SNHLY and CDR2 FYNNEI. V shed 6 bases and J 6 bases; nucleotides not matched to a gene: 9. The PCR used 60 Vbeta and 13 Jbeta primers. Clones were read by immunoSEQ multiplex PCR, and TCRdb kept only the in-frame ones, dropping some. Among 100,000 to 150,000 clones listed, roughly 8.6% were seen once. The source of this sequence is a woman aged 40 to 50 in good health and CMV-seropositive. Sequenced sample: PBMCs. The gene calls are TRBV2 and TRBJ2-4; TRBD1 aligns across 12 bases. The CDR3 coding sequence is TGTGCCAGCAGCACTATCCCGGGACAGGGGGCAAACATTCAGTACTTC. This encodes CASSTIPGQGANIQYF.